The 31 T cell receptor beta chains below all came from one sample that was sequenced in a study of shared clonotypes between healthy human individuals. Method: immunoSEQ multiplex PCR; TCRdb's copy keeps in-frame clones and lacks some. The sample gives some 2,000,000 clones, approximately 95% of which show up once; roughly 0.13% is in the top ten. The sequencing sample was made of naive CD4+ T cells sorted from blood. Subset of the sample: CD45RA+ positively selected. The receptors here all came from a man in his late teens or twenties in good health.

The chain recombines TRBV5-6 with TRBJ2-2; D not certain. Deletions cut 0 bases from V and 6 bases from J, with 6 bases between. The CDR3 contains 13 residues. Germline V gene lookup returns CDR1 SGHDT and CDR2 YYEEEE. This chain's CDR3 is CASSLDGSGELFF. The CDR3 coding sequence is TGTGCCAGCAGCTTGGATGGGTCCGGGGAGCTGTTTTTT.

This clone was counted a single time. This chain uses TRBV7-9 with TRBJ2-5; D is perhaps TRBD1 or TRBD2 (5 bases each). The V end was cut by 1 base, the J end by 1 base, with 16 bases between. Germline assignment: CDR1 SEHNR and CDR2 FQNEAQ (reference sequence). This CDR3 spans 17 amino acids. The DNA of the CDR3 is TGTGCCAGCAGCTTAGACAGGAGGAAACCCCTCCAAGAGACCCAGTACTTC. Protein: CASSLDRRKPLQETQYF.

The chain couples TRBV4-3 to TRBJ2-5; perhaps TRBD2 as D (6 bases). CDR1 LGHNA and CDR2 YSLEER come from the germline V gene. The V end was cut by 4 bases, the J end by 2 bases, with 20 bases between. The CDR3 runs 17 residues. CDR3 in DNA: TGCGCCAGCAGCCCGATGGGGGTTGGCGGGGTACAAGAGACCCAGTACTTC. Protein: CASSPMGVGGVQETQYF.

The table lists this clone with a count of one. The rearrangement links TRBV7-9 to TRBJ1-1; unclear D gene. Germline-derived CDR1 and CDR2 are SEHNR and FQNEAQ (reference sequence). V was cut by 4 bases and J by 2 bases, with 11 bases left in between. The CDR3 consists of 14 residues. The CDR3 reads CASSSTQLNTEAFF. CDR3 DNA sequence: TGTGCCAGCAGCTCGACACAGCTAAACACTGAAGCTTTCTTT.

This clone has more than one count but fewer than ten. CDR3 in DNA: TGTGCCTGGAGCCTGTTGTCTAGCGGGGAGCTGTTTTTT. This encodes CAWSLLSSGELFF. The rearrangement links TRBV30 to TRBJ2-2; no definite D call. CDR1 GTSNPN and CDR2 SVGIG come from the germline V gene (reference sequence). Trimming removed 3 bases from V and 7 bases from J, with 12 bases in between. The CDR3 covers 13 residues.

The genes are TRBV5-1 and TRBJ2-3; 13 nucleotides line up with TRBD2. The germline CDR1 and CDR2 sequences are SGHRS and YFSETQ. There are 17 residues in the CDR3. V gave up 6 bases and J gave up 0 bases; unmatched junction bases: 7. The DNA of the CDR3 is TGCGCCAGCAACCCCGGGACTAGCGGGGCTAGCACAGATACGCAGTATTTT. This gives the protein CASNPGTSGASTDTQYF.

V is TRBV7-3 and J is TRBJ1-5; possible D gene TRBD1, 5 bases. There are 18 residues in the CDR3. Deletions cut 5 bases from V and 5 bases from J, with 25 bases between. The germline V gene has CDR1 SGHTA and CDR2 FQGTGA. This CDR3 is CASSPPGVGPYYHQPQHF. The CDR3, as DNA: TGTGCCAGCAGCCCGCCCGGAGTGGGGCCATATTATCATCAGCCCCAGCATTTT.

This chain connects TRBV4-1 to TRBJ2-7; no clear D. This CDR3 is built from 15 residues. Trimming shortened V by 3 bases and J by 3 bases, and 15 bases separated the two germline ends. Germline CDR1 reads MGHRA; CDR2 reads YSYEKL. CDR3 sequence reads: CASSHPASAIYEQYF. In DNA, the CDR3 is TGCGCCAGCAGCCACCCGGCCTCAGCCATCTACGAGCAGTACTTC.

The rearrangement uses TRBV4-1 and TRBJ2-2, with a weak D call TRBD1 (6 bases). Germline CDR1 reads MGHRA; CDR2 reads YSYEKL. The V gene lost 1 base and the J gene lost 1 base, with 13 bases spanning the gap. The CDR3 sequence is 17 residues long. Written as DNA, the CDR3 is TGCGCCAGCAGCCAAGGAACAGGGCTCAAGAACACCGGGGAGCTGTTTTTT. Protein product: CASSQGTGLKNTGELFF.

The sample holds one count of this clone. J is TRBJ1-5 and V is TRBV28; D unclear. The germline V and J ends were trimmed by 1 base and 5 bases, with 6 bases remaining between them. The CDR3 totals 13 residues. Germline assignment: CDR1 MDHEN and CDR2 SYDVKM. This chain's CDR3 is CASSLFRDQPQHF. CDR3 sequence (DNA): TGTGCCAGCAGTTTATTCAGAGATCAGCCCCAGCATTTT.

The chain has TRBV27 and TRBJ2-2; a possible D gene is TRBD1 (5 bases). V lost 10 bases and J 0 bases, leaving 12 bases between the germline ends. There are 14 residues in the CDR3. The V gene's germline CDR1 is MNHEY and CDR2 SMNVEV (reference sequence). The CDR3 is CATAGQANTGELFF. The CDR3 DNA is TGTGCCACAGCCGGACAAGCGAACACCGGGGAGCTGTTTTTT.

The genes are TRBV2 and TRBJ1-6; D gene uncertain. Trimming took 8 bases from V and 9 from J, leaving 11 bases between them. CDR1 is SNHLY and CDR2 is FYNNEI in the germline V gene. CDR3 length: 12 residues. DNA of the CDR3: TGTGCCAGCGGTTCGGGAGGTTCACCCCTCCACTTT. It yields the protein CASGSGGSPLHF.

About this clone itself: The identical CDR3 is also encoded by other nucleotide sequences in the sample. The chain couples TRBV9 to TRBJ2-2; tentative D call: TRBD2 (6 bases). Trimming removed 0 bases from V and 2 bases from J, with 11 bases in between. Germline CDR1 is SGDLS and CDR2 is YYNGEE. The CDR3 loop spans 16 amino acids. DNA for the CDR3: TGTGCCAGCAGCGTAGGACGCGGGGACAACACCGGGGAGCTGTTTTTT. Translating it yields CASSVGRGDNTGELFF.

The chain links TRBV25-1 to TRBJ1-6, with a weak D call TRBD1 (6 bases). The length of the CDR3 is 14 residues. Trimming took 7 bases from V and 6 from J, leaving 13 bases between them. CDR1 is MGHDK, CDR2 SYGVNS, per germline. The DNA of the CDR3 is TGTGCCAGCAAGACAGGATCGATTAATTCACCCCTCCACTTT. Its protein is CASKTGSINSPLHF.

The rearrangement joins TRBV7-6 to TRBJ1-6; the D gene is possibly TRBD1 (5 bases). The ends were cut back, 5 bases at V and 0 bases at J, with 11 bases in the middle. Germline-derived CDR1 and CDR2 are SGHVS and FNYEAQ. The CDR3 loop spans 16 amino acids. The CDR3 loop is CASSTGLGSYNSPLHF. The CDR3 coding sequence is TGTGCCAGCAGCACAGGACTGGGCTCCTATAATTCACCCCTCCACTTT.

The rearrangement joins TRBV28 to TRBJ1-6, with D possibly matching TRBD1 (5 bases). The CDR3 loop spans 11 amino acids. Trimming removed 5 bases from V and 14 bases from J, with 10 bases in between. Per germline, CDR1 MDHEN and CDR2 SYDVKM. The CDR3 region is CASSTRQSLHF. The CDR3 DNA reads as TGTGCCAGCAGTACGAGACAGTCCCTCCACTTT.

This chain links TRBV2 with TRBJ1-5; D might be TRBD1 (5 bases). The V end lost 6 bases, the J end lost 4 bases, and 10 bases lay between the germline ends. In germline, CDR1 is SNHLY, CDR2 FYNNEI. The CDR3 loop spans 13 amino acids. The CDR3 loop is CASRTARNQPQHF. CDR3 nucleotide sequence: TGTGCCAGCAGGACAGCCCGAAATCAGCCCCAGCATTTT.

This clone was found a few times. The chain links TRBV30 to TRBJ1-1; TRBD1 agrees at 7 bases. Unmatched junction bases numbered 7, after V lost 3 bases and J lost 0 bases. Germline CDR1 reads GTSNPN; CDR2 reads SVGIG (reference sequence). CDR3 length: 15 residues. Written as DNA, the CDR3 is TGTGCCTGGAGGTTTAAGGACAGGCTGAACACTGAAGCTTTCTTT. Translation: CAWRFKDRLNTEAFF.

This chain uses TRBV5-6 with TRBJ1-5, with TRBD1 matching 8 bases. Germline V gene lookup returns CDR1 SGHDT and CDR2 YYEEEE. V shed 2 bases and J 1 base; nucleotides not matched to a gene: 11. This CDR3 is built from 18 residues. The CDR3 reads CASSFGQGSTRSNQPQHF. In nucleotides, the CDR3 is TGTGCCAGCAGCTTTGGACAGGGCTCGACGAGGAGCAATCAGCCCCAGCATTTT.

This chain joins TRBV7-2 and TRBJ2-1, with TRBD2 matching 13 bases. CDR1 is SGHTA and CDR2 is FQGNSA in the germline V gene. This CDR3 is built from 15 residues. After removal of 5 bases from V and 10 bases from J, the junction contained 8 bases not matched to a gene. The CDR3 coding sequence is TGTGCCAGCAGCCTAACTAGCGGGGGGGCTGGAGAGCAGTTCTTC. It yields the protein CASSLTSGGAGEQFF.

This clone was seen only a few times. V is TRBV5-6 and J is TRBJ1-6, with a possible D match to TRBD1 (5 bases). The CDR3 has 14 amino acids. CDR1 and CDR2 (germline): SGHDT, YYEEEE. The V end lost 3 bases, the J end lost 7 bases, and 11 bases lay between the germline ends. The CDR3 DNA follows: TGTGCCAGCAGCTCGAGCGGGGGGAATTCACCCCTCCACTTT. This gives the protein CASSSSGGNSPLHF.

The rearrangement links TRBV19 to TRBJ2-1; 13 bases match TRBD2. Looked up from germline, CDR1 is LNHDA and CDR2 is SQIVND (reference sequence). The CDR3 covers 16 residues. V trimming: 7 bases; J trimming: 6 bases; junction bases outside the gene matches: 9. The CDR3 region has the DNA TGTGCCAGTACCCGGGGGGGACTAGCGGGAATCAATGAGCAGTTCTTC. It codes for CASTRGGLAGINEQFF.

The rearrangement links TRBV29-1 to TRBJ1-1, with D hard to call. Per germline, CDR1 SQVTM and CDR2 ANQGSEA. With 4 bases removed from V and 0 bases from J, the gap between germline ends came to 6 bases. There are 12 residues in the CDR3. In DNA form, the CDR3 reads TGCAGCGTTGTTTCGATGAACACTGAAGCTTTCTTT. Its translation: CSVVSMNTEAFF.

Comments on this clone: Other DNA sequences within the sample encode an identical CDR3. This chain uses TRBV10-3 with TRBJ1-1; possibly TRBD1 for D (5 bases). The CDR3 sequence is 12 residues long. Germline V gene sequence: CDR1 ENHRY, CDR2 SYGVKD. The V gene lost 6 bases and the J gene lost 5 bases, with 10 bases spanning the gap. CDR3 coding DNA: TGTGCCATCAGCGAGGGGAGAACTGAAGCTTTCTTT. Protein sequence: CAISEGRTEAFF.

This chain connects TRBV6-6 to TRBJ2-2; 7 bases are a match to TRBD1. CDR3 length: 15 residues. The V segment lost 4 bases and the J segment 0 bases; nucleotides outside the gene matches: 2. Germline V gives CDR1 MNHNY, CDR2 SVGAGI (reference sequence). The CDR3 is CASSFGTANTGELFF. In DNA form, the CDR3 reads TGTGCCAGCAGTTTTGGGACAGCGAACACCGGGGAGCTGTTTTTT.

In DNA form, the CDR3 reads TGTGCCAGCCGTGGAAGCGGGGGCCCCATGGGGGAGACCCAGTACTTC. Translation gives CASRGSGGPMGETQYF. The chain couples TRBV27 to TRBJ2-5; 8 nucleotides match TRBD2. The V gene end was trimmed by 8 bases and the J gene end by 5 bases; junction bases not matched to a gene: 16. The CDR3 is 16 amino acids. Germline V lookup: CDR1 MNHEY, CDR2 SMNVEV (reference sequence).

V and J are TRBV14 and TRBJ2-4; D gene ambiguous. V was shortened by 2 bases and J by 0 bases, with 8 bases between the two germline ends. Germline V gene data show CDR1 as SGHDN and CDR2 as FVKESK. This CDR3 region has 15 residues. The CDR3 loop reads CASSQSTLAKNIQYF. The DNA of the CDR3 is TGTGCCAGCAGCCAATCTACACTAGCCAAAAACATTCAGTACTTC.

The V and J genes are TRBV2 and TRBJ1-2, with D perhaps TRBD1 (6 bases). The CDR3 extends over 15 amino acids. The ends were cut back, 4 bases at V and 6 bases at J, with 18 bases in the middle. Germline V lookup: CDR1 SNHLY, CDR2 FYNNEI. As DNA, the CDR3 is TGTGCCAGCAGTGGGGGCCAGGGGCTCCGCAATGGCTACACCTTC. This translates into CASSGGQGLRNGYTF.

The V gene is TRBV2, the J gene TRBJ2-3, with D uncertain. Germline lookup yields CDR1 SNHLY and CDR2 FYNNEI. Trimming left V 7 bases short and J 4 bases short, with 21 bases between. The CDR3 spans 16 residues. CDR3 DNA sequence: TGTGCCAGCACCCTAAGGCGACTTCAATCACCAGATACGCAGTATTTT. This codes for CASTLRRLQSPDTQYF.

The gene calls are TRBV5-1 and TRBJ2-4, with no clear D. CDR1 is SGHRS, CDR2 YFSETQ, per germline. V dropped 4 bases and J dropped 0 bases, with 14 bases sitting between them. The CDR3 consists of 16 residues. CDR3 in amino acids: CASSLRSGKAKNIQYF. CDR3 coding DNA: TGCGCCAGCAGCCTCCGGTCAGGTAAAGCCAAAAACATTCAGTACTTC.

The chain recombines TRBV18 with TRBJ1-5; 8 bases agree with TRBD1. Per the germline V gene, CDR1 is KGHSH and CDR2 is LQKENI. This CDR3 is built from 14 residues. Trimming removed 5 bases from V and 3 bases from J; junction bases left unmatched: 3. The CDR3 is CASSGQGPNQPQHF. CDR3 bases: TGTGCCAGCTCAGGACAGGGTCCCAATCAGCCCCAGCATTTT.